This T cell receptor (beta chain) was captured in a study of CD8 T cells in ankylosing spondylitis. Findings and limits, study-wide: Prior work had noted some motif variants in reactive arthritis blood and synovial fluid. It appeared that ankylosing spondylitis blood was characterized by a TCR beta motif of about 8 highly homologous variants. There was reportedly significant enrichment of clones that were disease-linked in matched ankylosing spondylitis synovial fluid.

Construction of TCR beta libraries was performed using quantitative 5'-RACE with molecular barcodes. A single record per CDR3 protein comes from TCRdb applying MiXCR to the 5' RACE reads. Here the sample spans some 800,000 distinct CDR3 sequences, about 10% being singletons. This clonotype was seen more than once but under ten times. Its antigen is unknown. This receptor was identified in a male donor with ankylosing spondylitis. Source material: blood, either unsorted or a sorted T cell fraction (not recorded which).

The CDR3 region is CASSQLIEGGNTEAFF. The CDR3 bases are TGCGCCAGCAGCCAACTAATCGAGGGAGGCAACACTGAAGCTTTCTTT. The chain links TRBV4-3 to TRBJ1-1; D ambiguous. V shed 2 bases and J shed 2 bases, with 15 bases lying between them. There are 16 residues in the CDR3. Germline V gene sequence: CDR1 LGHNA, CDR2 YSLEER.